Listed below are T cell receptor beta chains from one sample, sequenced in a study of T-cell reconstitution after alpha-beta-depleted transplantation in children. TCRdb fed the PCR reads into MiXCR, producing one record per CDR3 protein. The profile shows roughly 500,000 distinct CDR3 sequences, about 10% of them singletons. The sequences come from PBMCs, collected before TCRalphabeta/CD19-depleted stem cell transplant. The source is a child aged 2 to 15 with inherited bone marrow failure, due to receive a stem cell transplant. Each CDR3 is given with its conserved first and last residue. A D gene is named only where the DNA matches it firmly. Size is omitted from some rows. Given values are once, few, many or a class for expanded clones.

>many|TRBJ1-1|.|TRBV4-3
CASSPRGYTEAFF
TGCGCCAGCAGCCCTCGTGGGTACACTGAAGCTTTCTTT
>.|TRBJ2-2|.|TRBV7-2
CASSLGGVNTGELFF
TGTGCCAGCAGCTTAGGTGGGGTCAACACCGGGGAGCTGTTTTTT
>.|TRBJ2-1|.|TRBV7-2
CASTRTRLGYNEQFF
TGTGCCAGCACCCGAACTAGGTTGGGGTACAATGAGCAGTTCTTC
>.|TRBJ1-3|.|TRBV18
CASSPTAGPSSGNTIYF
TGTGCCAGCTCACCTACGGCAGGGCCGAGCTCTGGAAACACCATATATTTT
>.|TRBJ2-1|.|TRBV12-3/TRBV12-4
CASSFVGGGQFF
TGTGCCAGCAGTTTTGTGGGAGGGGGGCAGTTCTTC
>few|TRBJ2-3|TRBD2|TRBV2
CARAGGPTDTQYF
TGTGCCCGAGCGGGGGGGCCAACAGATACGCAGTATTTT
>many|TRBJ1-1|TRBD1|TRBV5-1
CASRPQGDTEAFF
TGCGCCAGCAGGCCTCAGGGGGACACTGAAGCTTTCTTT
>medium-sized|TRBJ2-7|.|TRBV20-1
CSAMSGAAPTYEQYF
TGCAGTGCTATGTCAGGGGCCGCCCCCACCTACGAGCAGTACTTC
>many|TRBJ2-5|.|TRBV12-3/TRBV12-4
CASSFWQLQETQYF
TGTGCCAGCAGTTTTTGGCAGCTCCAAGAGACCCAGTACTTC
>many|TRBJ2-1|.|TRBV7-2
CASSLRQRSDPNEQFF
TGTGCCAGCAGCCTACGGCAGCGGTCGGATCCCAATGAGCAGTTCTTC
>many|TRBJ2-7|TRBD2|TRBV4-3
CASSQDLAGGLDEQYF
TGCGCCAGCAGCCAAGACCTAGCGGGAGGGCTGGACGAGCAGTACTTC
>many|TRBJ1-2|TRBD1|TRBV7-2
CASSFGQGDSGYTF
TGTGCCAGCAGCTTCGGACAGGGGGATAGTGGCTACACCTTC
>few|TRBJ1-1|.|TRBV30
CAWNVGQNTEAFF
TGTGCCTGGAATGTAGGGCAGAACACTGAAGCTTTCTTT
>many|TRBJ2-4|.|TRBV7-2
CASSPDINIQYF
TGTGCCAGCAGCCCCGACATAAACATTCAGTACTTC
>many|TRBJ2-6|.|TRBV27
CASSLRQYFSGANVLTF
TGTGCCAGCAGTTTACGGCAGTACTTCTCTGGGGCCAACGTCCTGACTTTC
>many|TRBJ1-3|TRBD1|TRBV20-1
CSASRPPGQGASGNTIYF
TGCAGTGCTAGTAGACCCCCGGGACAGGGGGCTTCTGGAAACACCATATATTTT
>many|TRBJ2-7|.|TRBV6-6
CASSYSGSHEQYF
TGTGCCAGCAGTTATAGTGGCTCCCACGAGCAGTACTTC
>many|TRBJ2-1|.|TRBV2
CASSADSGSNEQFF
TGTGCCAGCAGTGCCGATAGCGGCAGCAATGAGCAGTTCTTC
>.|TRBJ2-7|.|TRBV5-1
CASSLPVGAYEQYF
TGCGCCAGCAGTCTCCCCGTTGGGGCCTACGAGCAGTACTTC
>many|TRBJ2-2|.|TRBV4-1
CASSLAVSTGELFF
TGCGCCAGCAGCCTAGCAGTTTCCACCGGGGAGCTGTTTTTT
>many|TRBJ2-5|.|TRBV20-1
CSASSAWETQYF
TGCAGTGCTTCGAGCGCGTGGGAGACCCAGTACTTC
>many|TRBJ2-1|.|TRBV7-9
CASSPDLNAAFF
TGTGCCAGCAGCCCCGACCTCAATGCGGCCTTCTTC
>.|TRBJ1-6|.|TRBV6-5
CASSFRHSPLHF
TGTGCCAGCAGTTTTCGGCATTCACCCCTCCACTTT
>many|TRBJ1-6|.|TRBV6-5
CASSFTQWNSPLHF
TGTGCCAGCAGTTTCACCCAATGGAATTCACCCCTCCACTTT
>.|TRBJ2-1|.|TRBV20-1
CSARSPYHSYNEQFF
TGCAGTGCTAGATCGCCCTACCACTCCTACAATGAGCAGTTCTTC
>.|TRBJ1-1|.|TRBV20-1
CSARAETGLGAFF
TGCAGTGCTAGAGCCGAAACAGGGCTCGGAGCTTTCTTT
>many|TRBJ2-7|TRBD2|TRBV7-8
CASSLEASGFYEQYF
TGTGCCAGCAGCTTAGAGGCTAGCGGGTTCTACGAGCAGTACTTC
>.|TRBJ2-1|TRBD1|TRBV5-1
CASSIEPGQGAGNEQFF
TGCGCCAGCAGCATAGAACCGGGACAGGGGGCGGGCAATGAGCAGTTCTTC
>many|TRBJ2-5|.|TRBV20-1
CSAGRTGTQETQYF
TGCAGTGCTGGGCGAACGGGGACTCAAGAGACCCAGTACTTC
>many|TRBJ1-1|.|TRBV27
CASSFVSGARTEAFF
TGTGCCAGCAGTTTCGTCTCGGGGGCGCGGACTGAAGCTTTCTTT
>.|TRBJ2-2|TRBD2|TRBV4-3
CASSQGALELAGYGTGELFF
TGCGCCAGCAGCCAAGGGGCCCTCGAGCTAGCGGGATATGGCACCGGGGAGCTGTTTTTT
>many|TRBJ2-4|TRBD2|TRBV18
CASSPGAGVKNIQYF
TGTGCCAGCTCACCAGGCGCGGGAGTCAAAAACATTCAGTACTTC
>many|TRBJ1-1|.|TRBV5-1
CASSLVGTTRNTEAFF
TGCGCCAGCAGCTTGGTAGGAACAACAAGGAACACTGAAGCTTTCTTT
>many|TRBJ2-1|TRBD2|TRBV28
CASLAGGTYYNEQFF
TGTGCCAGTCTAGCGGGCGGGACGTACTACAATGAGCAGTTCTTC
>many|TRBJ2-3|.|TRBV12-3/TRBV12-4
CASSFFGGLTDTQYF
TGTGCCAGCAGTTTTTTTGGCGGTTTGACAGATACGCAGTATTTT
>many|TRBJ2-7|TRBD2|TRBV9
CASSGTSGSGEQYF
TGTGCCAGCAGTGGGACTAGCGGGAGTGGTGAGCAGTACTTC
>.|TRBJ2-5|TRBD1|TRBV12-3/TRBV12-4
CASSTPGTGVETQYF
TGTGCCAGCAGTACTCCCGGGACAGGGGTCGAGACCCAGTACTTC
>many|TRBJ2-5|TRBD2|TRBV5-1
CASSLAGLAGGQETQYF
TGCGCCAGCAGCTTGGCCGGGCTAGCGGGAGGTCAAGAGACCCAGTACTTC
>many|TRBJ2-7|.|TRBV4-2
CASSQAISPSYEQYF
TGTGCCAGCAGCCAAGCAATTTCGCCCTCCTACGAGCAGTACTTC
>.|TRBJ2-2|.|TRBV12-3/TRBV12-4
CASTPTGRAGELFF
TGTGCCAGCACCCCGACAGGGAGGGCCGGGGAGCTGTTTTTT
>.|TRBJ2-1|.|TRBV7-3
CASSLILGRGLWARMGNEQFF
TGTGCCAGCAGCTTAATATTAGGCCGGGGTCTGTGGGCTAGGATGGGCAATGAGCAGTTCTTC
>.|TRBJ2-1|TRBD2|TRBV20-1
CSARVMREGRHEQFF
TGCAGTGCTAGAGTCATGCGGGAGGGCCGTCATGAGCAGTTCTTC
>few|TRBJ2-7|TRBD1|TRBV10-3
CAISELQGRNEQYF
TGTGCCATCAGTGAATTACAGGGGAGAAACGAGCAGTACTTC
>few|TRBJ2-1|TRBD2|TRBV6-1
CASRKAGGPVNEQFF
TGTGCCAGCAGAAAGGCGGGAGGGCCCGTGAATGAGCAGTTCTTC
>many|TRBJ2-3|.|TRBV29-1
CSVLGGTTDTQYF
TGCAGCGTTCTCGGGGGCACGACAGATACGCAGTATTTT
>many|TRBJ1-5|.|TRBV10-2
CASSDKGDNQPQHF
TGCGCCAGCAGTGACAAGGGGGACAATCAGCCCCAGCATTTT
>few|TRBJ2-1|.|TRBV20-1
CSARSHNEQFF
TGCAGTGCTCGTAGTCACAATGAGCAGTTCTTC